The sample holds a few counts of the clone carrying this T cell receptor beta chain. Germline assignment: CDR1 SGHTA and CDR2 FQGTGA. The CDR3 loop spans 15 amino acids. Trimming left V 5 bases short and J 5 bases short, with 18 bases between. These data are taken from a study of blood T cells in healthy people across ages. Study-level information: Researchers report that template switching captured about one barcoded beta molecule per two T cells.

Every sample yielded at least 6.5 million isolated PBMCs. Sample-barcoded 5' priming and a J-beta primer mix drove a second PCR of roughly 6 to 12 cycles. TCRdb fed the 5' RACE reads into MiXCR, producing one record per CDR3 protein. The sample lists around 1.7 million distinct CDR3 sequences; 25% to 30% were seen once. V and J are TRBV7-3 and TRBJ1-2; D remains unclear. The source material was blood. This TCR was recovered from a woman in her 30s in good health. In DNA, the CDR3 is TGTGCCAGCAGCCCGTCCCGGGAAGCCGCTTATGGCTACACCTTC. It translates to CASSPSREAAYGYTF.